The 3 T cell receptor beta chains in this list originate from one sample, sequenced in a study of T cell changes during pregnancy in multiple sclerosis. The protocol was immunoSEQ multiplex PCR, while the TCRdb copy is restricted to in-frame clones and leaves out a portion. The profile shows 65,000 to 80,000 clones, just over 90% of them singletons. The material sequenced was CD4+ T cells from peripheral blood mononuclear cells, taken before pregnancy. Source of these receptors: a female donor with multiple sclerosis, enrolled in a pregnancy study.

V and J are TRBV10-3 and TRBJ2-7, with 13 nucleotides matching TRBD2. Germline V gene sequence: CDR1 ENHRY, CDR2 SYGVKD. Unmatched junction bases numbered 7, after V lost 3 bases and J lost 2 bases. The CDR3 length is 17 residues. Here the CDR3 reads CAISDPTGTSGTYEQYF. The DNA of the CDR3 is TGTGCCATCAGTGACCCTACCGGGACTAGCGGGACCTACGAGCAGTACTTC.

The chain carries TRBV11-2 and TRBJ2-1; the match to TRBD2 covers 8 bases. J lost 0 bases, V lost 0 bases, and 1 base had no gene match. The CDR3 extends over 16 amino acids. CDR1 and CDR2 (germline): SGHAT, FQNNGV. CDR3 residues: CASSLDLAGSYNEQFF. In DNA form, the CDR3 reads TGTGCCAGCAGCTTAGATCTAGCGGGCTCCTACAATGAGCAGTTCTTC.

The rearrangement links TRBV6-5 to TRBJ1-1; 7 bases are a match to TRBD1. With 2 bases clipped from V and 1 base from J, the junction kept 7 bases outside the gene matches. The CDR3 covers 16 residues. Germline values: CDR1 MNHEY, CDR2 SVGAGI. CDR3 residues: CASSYVGWDRNTEAFF. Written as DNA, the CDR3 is TGTGCCAGCAGTTACGTCGGGTGGGACAGGAACACTGAAGCTTTCTTT.